This T cell receptor (beta chain) was sequenced during a study of Graves' ophthalmopathy and Graves' hyperthyroidism. Amplified TCR beta CDR3 regions were obtained using RNA transcripts as template. The first round was an RT-PCR with HTBI primers, and the second round was a multiplex PCR. MiXCR was run by TCRdb on the multiplex PCR reads, yielding one entry per CDR3 protein. The table includes hundreds of thousands of distinct CDR3 sequences, about 20% detected once. This clonotype appeared many times. Stable hyperthyroid donors showed no ophthalmopathy during 18 months follow-up. Someone took the PBMCs out of 8.5 to 10 ml of fresh peripheral blood. Sequencing was done on a sample of peripheral blood. This TCR derives from a woman aged 18-29 years with stable Graves' hyperthyroidism. Some clones in this sample may be carry-over from other donors' samples.

The CDR3 sequence is CASSAWEETQYF. CDR3 in DNA: TGTGCCAGCAGTGCTTGGGAAGAGACCCAGTACTTC. This sequence joins TRBV6-1 and TRBJ2-5; no firm D call. The CDR3 contains 12 residues. Deletions cut 4 bases from V and 3 bases from J, with 6 bases between. In germline, CDR1 is MNHNS, CDR2 SASEGT.